One and the same sample provided the 27 T cell receptor beta chains below, sequenced in a study of shared clonotypes between healthy human individuals. Only in-frame clones appear in the TCRdb table, and some are missing; sequencing was by immunoSEQ multiplex PCR. The table shows over 2 million clones, with over 85% occurring only once. Sequenced input: naive CD4+ T cells sorted from blood. Subset indicated: CD45RA+ positively selected. These receptors came from a man between 18 and 35 years old in good health.

Comment on this clone: Other DNA sequences of this sample code for an identical CDR3. CDR3: CASSEVGANYGYTF. The CDR3 bases are TGTGCCAGCAGTGAAGTGGGGGCTAACTATGGCTACACCTTC. This rearrangement joins TRBV2 to TRBJ1-2; tentative D call: TRBD1 (5 bases). Per germline, CDR1 SNHLY and CDR2 FYNNEI. The V end was cut by 1 base, the J end by 0 bases, with 6 bases between. CDR3 length: 14 residues. Full variable domain (outside the CDR3, taken from reference TRBV2 and TRBJ1-2): EPEVTQTPSHQVTQMGQEVILRCVPISNHLYFYWYRQILGQKVEFLVSFYNNEISEKSEIFDDQFSVERPDGSNFTLKIRSTKLEDSAMYFCASSEVGANYGYTFGSGTRLTVV.

This sequence joins TRBV6-1 and TRBJ2-3, with D possibly matching TRBD1 (6 bases). CDR1 and CDR2 from the germline V gene are MNHNS and SASEGT. Deletions cut 1 base from V and 0 bases from J, with 11 bases between. CDR3 length equals 16 residues. The CDR3 DNA is TGTGCCAGCAGTGAAGACTGGGGGCCCAGCACAGATACGCAGTATTTT. Encoded protein: CASSEDWGPSTDTQYF.

The chain is built from TRBV30 and TRBJ2-3, with D perhaps TRBD2 (6 bases). V was trimmed by 1 base and J by 1 base, leaving 12 bases between them. The CDR3 runs 15 residues. The germline gives CDR1 GTSNPN, CDR2 SVGIG (reference sequence). CDR3 sequence reads: CAWSGGSSGTDTQYF. CDR3 nucleotide sequence: TGTGCCTGGAGTGGGGGCTCTAGCGGCACAGATACGCAGTATTTT.

The DNA of the CDR3 is TGTGCCAGCACCCGGGCCACAGATACGCAGTATTTT. As protein: CASTRATDTQYF. The chain carries TRBV6-6 and TRBJ2-3; no clear D. CDR1 is MNHNY and CDR2 is SVGAGI in the germline V gene (reference sequence). CDR3 length: 12 residues. V was pared by 7 bases and J by 2 bases, with 7 bases between.

The CDR3 loop reads CASSETFTGEAFF. The CDR3 DNA sequence: TGTGCCAGCAGTGAAACATTTACCGGGGAAGCTTTCTTT. This sequence joins TRBV6-1 and TRBJ1-1, with D unclear. This CDR3 has 13 amino acids. V shed 2 bases and J shed 8 bases, with 12 bases lying between them. Germline assignment: CDR1 MNHNS and CDR2 SASEGT.

The V gene is TRBV20-1, the J gene TRBJ1-1, with D hard to call. This CDR3 has 11 residues. Germline CDR1 DFQATT, CDR2 SNEGSKA (reference sequence). The ends were cut back, 4 bases at V and 3 bases at J, with 6 bases in the middle. CDR3 residues: CSAKADTEAFF. The DNA of the CDR3 is TGCAGTGCTAAAGCCGACACTGAAGCTTTCTTT.

The chain uses TRBV27 and TRBJ1-6; 10 nucleotides line up with TRBD1. Germline V CDR1 and CDR2: MNHEY, SMNVEV (reference sequence). Unmatched junction bases numbered 15, after V lost 8 bases and J lost 5 bases. This CDR3 contains 18 residues. CDR3 residues: CASAKTPGQGTDNSPLHF. The DNA of the CDR3 is TGTGCCAGCGCCAAAACTCCGGGACAGGGGACGGATAATTCACCCCTCCACTTT.

J is TRBJ2-7 and V is TRBV19, with 12 nucleotides matching TRBD1. V was clipped by 8 bases and J by 6 bases; unmatched bases: 14. This CDR3 has 16 residues. From germline, CDR1 is LNHDA and CDR2 SQIVND (reference sequence). The CDR3 sequence is CASRHRPGQGASEQYF. The CDR3, as DNA: TGTGCCAGTCGTCACAGACCGGGACAGGGGGCCAGCGAGCAGTACTTC.

The chain uses TRBV18 and TRBJ2-1; 7 nucleotides agree with TRBD1. This CDR3 has 15 residues. With V trimmed by 0 bases and J by 7 bases, 6 bases remained unmatched. Germline loops: CDR1 KGHSH, CDR2 LQKENI. DNA of the CDR3: TGTGCCAGCTCACCACCGGTACCAGGGGGAAATGAGCAGTTCTTC. Translation gives CASSPPVPGGNEQFF.

In regard to this clone: This same CDR3 is encoded by further DNA sequences in the sample. The chain links TRBV6-5 to TRBJ1-1, with D perhaps TRBD1 (6 bases). CDR1 and CDR2 (germline): MNHEY, SVGAGI. V shed 6 bases and J shed 1 base, with 9 bases lying between them. This CDR3 has 13 amino acids. CDR3 loop: CASRGGANTEAFF. CDR3 sequence (DNA): TGTGCCAGCAGAGGGGGTGCGAACACTGAAGCTTTCTTT.

The V gene is TRBV27, the J gene TRBJ2-2; 14 bases map to TRBD2. Trimming took 5 bases from V and 4 from J; bases not matched to a gene: 9. The CDR3 sequence is 18 residues long. CDR1 MNHEY and CDR2 SMNVEV come from the germline V gene (reference sequence). CDR3 bases: TGTGCCAGCAGTCCGGGGACTAGCGGGGGCCTACGCACCGGGGAGCTGTTTTTT. As protein: CASSPGTSGGLRTGELFF.

On this clone: Possible read error: a much larger clone is one base away. This CDR3 is also generated by other DNA sequences in the sample. The rearrangement links TRBV4-1 to TRBJ1-2, with D tentatively TRBD1 (6 bases). The CDR3 runs to 15 residues. Germline loops: CDR1 MGHRA, CDR2 YSYEKL. Trimming removed 0 bases from V and 2 bases from J, with 10 bases in between. The CDR3 nucleotides are TGCGCCAGCAGCCAAGAACCGGGGGCGAACTATGGCTACACCTTC. Its translation is CASSQEPGANYGYTF.

The rearrangement links TRBV6-5 to TRBJ2-7; D is uncertain. The germline V gene encodes CDR1 MNHEY and CDR2 SVGAGI. CDR3 length: 12 residues. Deletions cut 7 bases from V and 6 bases from J, with 13 bases between. The CDR3 reads CASNRPGGEQYF. DNA of the CDR3: TGTGCCAGCAATCGTCCCGGCGGCGAGCAGTACTTC.

V usage is TRBV5-1 and J usage is TRBJ1-5, with D uncertain. Deletions cut 0 bases from V and 0 bases from J, with 10 bases between. This CDR3 comprises 16 residues. The germline gives CDR1 SGHRS, CDR2 YFSETQ. The CDR3 is CASSLASDHSNQPQHF. Written as DNA, the CDR3 is TGCGCCAGCAGCTTGGCGTCAGACCATAGCAATCAGCCCCAGCATTTT. The full variable domain, with the rest looked up from reference TRBV5-1 and TRBJ1-5, is KAGVTQTPRYLIKTRGQQVTLSCSPISGHRSVSWYQQTPGQGLQFLFEYFSETQRNKGNFPGRFSGRQFSNSRSEMNVSTLELGDSALYLCASSLASDHSNQPQHFGDGTRLSIL.

This chain connects TRBV6-4 to TRBJ2-2; D uncertain. Trimming left V 7 bases short and J 1 base short, with 10 bases between. Germline V gene data show CDR1 as MRHNA and CDR2 as SNTAGT. This CDR3 has 14 amino acids. The CDR3 here is CASKRQENTGELFF. The CDR3 coding sequence is TGTGCCAGCAAGAGGCAGGAGAACACCGGGGAGCTGTTTTTT.

This chain links TRBV7-8 with TRBJ1-3; possible D gene TRBD1, 5 bases. CDR3 size: 19 residues. Germline V CDR1 and CDR2: SGHVS, FQNEAQ. V was trimmed by 5 bases and J by 1 base, leaving 24 bases between them. This CDR3 reads CASSPRPGTFTASGNTIYF. The CDR3 DNA sequence: TGTGCCAGCAGCCCACGTCCCGGGACGTTTACCGCGTCTGGAAACACCATATATTTT. The variable domain in full, with the rest retrieved from reference TRBV7-8 and TRBJ1-3, is GAGVSQSPRYKVAKRGQDVALRCDPISGHVSLFWYQQALGQGPEFLTYFQNEAQLDKSGLPSDRFFAERPEGSVSTLKIQRTQQEDSAVYLCASSPRPGTFTASGNTIYFGEGSWLTVV.

CDR3: CAWSVEQGRTEAFF. In DNA form, the CDR3 reads TGTGCCTGGAGTGTGGAACAGGGGAGGACTGAAGCTTTCTTT. The chain uses TRBV30 and TRBJ1-1; TRBD1 matches at 7 bases. The V gene's germline CDR1 is GTSNPN and CDR2 SVGIG (reference sequence). The CDR3 runs to 14 residues. The V gene end was trimmed by 0 bases and the J gene end by 5 bases; junction bases not matched to a gene: 6.

The chain uses TRBV19 and TRBJ1-2; 7 positions agree with TRBD1. The length of the CDR3 is 12 residues. CDR1 and CDR2 (germline): LNHDA, SQIVND (reference sequence). The junction had 9 bases not matched to a gene; V was cut back by 7 bases and J by 10 bases. The chain's CDR3 is CASNGRGAHYTF. Written as DNA, the CDR3 is TGTGCCAGTAACGGCAGGGGGGCCCACTACACCTTC.

The chain employs TRBV7-9 and TRBJ1-1, with D possibly matching TRBD1 (5 bases). The germline V and J ends were trimmed by 3 bases and 13 bases, with 18 bases remaining between them. Germline CDR1 SEHNR, CDR2 FQNEAQ (reference sequence). This CDR3 comprises 13 residues. CDR3 DNA: TGTGCCAGCAGCTTGGACACATCTCCCGGCGGTTTCTTT. Protein product: CASSLDTSPGGFF.

The chain joins TRBV19 to TRBJ1-1; D possibly corresponds to TRBD1 (6 bases). The V gene lost 7 bases and the J gene lost 6 bases, with 30 bases spanning the gap. Germline V gene sequence: CDR1 LNHDA, CDR2 SQIVND (reference sequence). This CDR3 is 18 amino acids long. As DNA, the CDR3 is TGTGCCAGTACCCCCGGTGGCTCAGGGGTCAGGGGAGGCCCTGAAGCTTTCTTT. As protein: CASTPGGSGVRGGPEAFF.

In regard to this clone: The same CDR3 can be traced to other DNA sequences in this sample. The rearrangement joins TRBV9 to TRBJ1-4; D gene unclear. V lost 0 bases to trimming and J lost 3 bases, with 6 bases between them. CDR1 SGDLS and CDR2 YYNGEE come from the germline V gene. CDR3 size: 14 residues. As DNA, the CDR3 is TGTGCCAGCAGCGTAGGTGGGGCTAATGAAAAACTGTTTTTT. Translated, it gives CASSVGGANEKLFF.

The V and J genes are TRBV21-1 and TRBJ1-2. TRBV21-1 corresponds to a pseudogene. This CDR3 is 11 amino acids long. The CDR3 region has the DNA TGTGCCAGCATACGGGGATTTGGCTACACCTTC. It codes for CASIRGFGYTF.

V is TRBV6-5 and J is TRBJ2-7; TRBD1 aligns across 9 bases. CDR1 and CDR2 from the germline V gene are MNHEY and SVGAGI. The CDR3 has 14 amino acids. The junction had 6 bases not matched to a gene; V was cut back by 7 bases and J by 2 bases. DNA for the CDR3: TGTGCCAGCACCCCCGGGACAGGGACCTACGAGCAGTACTTC. The encoded protein is CASTPGTGTYEQYF.

This clone was observed a handful of times. The rearrangement uses TRBV19 and TRBJ2-5; 8 bases fit TRBD1. The germline gives CDR1 LNHDA, CDR2 SQIVND (reference sequence). This CDR3 is 15 amino acids long. Unmatched junction bases numbered 6, after V lost 3 bases and J lost 3 bases. CDR3 DNA sequence: TGTGCCAGTAGTATCTCCGCGACAGGGGAAGAGACCCAGTACTTC. Translation: CASSISATGEETQYF.

J is TRBJ2-7 and V is TRBV18; D may be TRBD2 (5 bases). The CDR3 length is 14 residues. Trimming took 3 bases from V and 0 from J, leaving 9 bases between them. Germline values: CDR1 KGHSH, CDR2 LQKENI. Written as DNA, the CDR3 is TGTGCCAGCTCACCCTTCGGGGACTCCTACGAGCAGTACTTC. Protein product: CASSPFGDSYEQYF.

The chain is built from TRBV28 and TRBJ1-5; 8 bases align to TRBD1. This CDR3 contains 15 residues. From germline, CDR1 is MDHEN and CDR2 SYDVKM. J lost 6 bases, V lost 5 bases, and 9 bases had no gene match. The CDR3 region is CASSRSGGLGQPQHF. The CDR3, as DNA: TGTGCCAGCAGTAGGTCAGGGGGCTTGGGTCAGCCCCAGCATTTT.

Written as DNA, the CDR3 is TGTGCCAGCAGCCCACCTGGGTCCTGGGGGGTAGGCAATGAGCAGTTCTTC. Translation gives CASSPPGSWGVGNEQFF. This chain connects TRBV9 to TRBJ2-1; D may be TRBD2 (6 bases). The length of the CDR3 is 17 residues. Germline V gene sequence: CDR1 SGDLS, CDR2 YYNGEE. With 4 bases removed from V and 6 bases from J, the gap between germline ends came to 23 bases.